This entry lists 30 T cell receptor beta chains sequenced from one sample in a study of OX40 agonist ivuxolimab in advanced cancers. Assay: immunoSEQ multiplex PCR; the TCRdb copy retains only in-frame clones and omits some. The sample contains 78,000 or so clones, about 90% of which appear only once. This specimen consisted of CD4+ or CD8+ T cells sorted from blood, obtained in a trial of the OX40 agonist ivuxolimab. These receptors were taken from an adult with an advanced solid tumor such as melanoma, head and neck, liver or kidney cancer.

V and J are TRBV2 and TRBJ2-2; D is uncertain. The V gene's germline CDR1 is SNHLY and CDR2 FYNNEI. Trimming left V 2 bases short and J 3 bases short, with 10 bases between. The CDR3 is 15 amino acids. CDR3 sequence reads: CASSERVRYTGELFF. CDR3 sequence (DNA): TGTGCCAGCAGTGAAAGGGTTCGGTACACCGGGGAGCTGTTTTTT.

This rearrangement joins TRBV19 to TRBJ2-5; 8 bases map to TRBD1. From germline, CDR1 is LNHDA and CDR2 SQIVND (reference sequence). V shed 3 bases and J 0 bases; nucleotides not matched to a gene: 9. This CDR3 spans 17 amino acids. The CDR3 protein is CASSIAGTGPYQETQYF. The CDR3 DNA reads as TGTGCCAGTAGTATTGCGGGGACAGGACCGTACCAAGAGACCCAGTACTTC.

This clone has only a few counts. This chain joins TRBV19 and TRBJ1-1; D uncertain. The V gene's germline CDR1 is LNHDA and CDR2 SQIVND (reference sequence). Trimming took off 8 bases at V and 4 bases at J, with 8 bases between the two ends. The CDR3 consists of 11 residues. The CDR3 region has the DNA TGTGCCAGTGGACGTGGCACTGAAGCTTTCTTT. It translates to CASGRGTEAFF.

As concerns this clone: In the same sample, other DNA sequences code for this CDR3. The chain combines TRBV10-1 with TRBJ2-7; 7 positions match TRBD1. The ends lost 3 bases at V and 3 bases at J; junction bases unmatched: 5. Germline lookup yields CDR1 WNHNN and CDR2 SYGVQD (reference sequence). The CDR3 runs to 14 residues. DNA for the CDR3: TGCGCCAGCAGTGAATCAGGGGGAAGCTACGAGCAGTACTTC. This codes for CASSESGGSYEQYF.

This chain uses TRBV11-1 with TRBJ2-1; 7 nucleotides line up with TRBD2. CDR1 is SGHAT and CDR2 is FQDESV in the germline V gene (reference sequence). The CDR3 consists of 16 residues. The trim removed 5 bases at V and 2 bases at J, leaving 9 bases unmatched. The chain's CDR3 is CASSLGSGVPYNEQFF. The CDR3 bases are TGTGCCAGCAGCCTAGGCAGCGGGGTCCCCTACAATGAGCAGTTCTTC.

The gene calls are TRBV6-6 and TRBJ1-5, with D uncertain. CDR1 is MNHNY, CDR2 SVGAGI, per germline (reference sequence). The V gene lost 4 bases and the J gene lost 4 bases, with 14 bases spanning the gap. The CDR3 has 15 amino acids. CDR3 protein: CASSSVSRLNQPQHF. CDR3 coding DNA: TGTGCCAGCAGTTCCGTAAGCAGGTTAAATCAGCCCCAGCATTTT.

This clone appeared a few times. The chain employs TRBV10-2 and TRBJ2-5; D remains unclear. The germline CDR1 and CDR2 sequences are WSHSY and SAAADI. Trimming took off 6 bases at V and 5 bases at J, with 13 bases between the two ends. The CDR3 consists of 13 residues. The CDR3 reads CASREGPWETQYF. In DNA form, the CDR3 reads TGCGCCAGCAGGGAAGGGCCATGGGAGACCCAGTACTTC.

V usage is TRBV19 and J usage is TRBJ2-7, with D possibly TRBD2 on 6 matching bases. V lost 3 bases and J 2 bases, leaving 11 bases between the germline ends. Germline V gives CDR1 LNHDA, CDR2 SQIVND (reference sequence). The CDR3 length is 14 residues. The CDR3 sequence: CASSIARGTYEQYF. The CDR3 bases are TGTGCCAGTAGTATCGCACGGGGGACCTACGAGCAGTACTTC.

The gene calls are TRBV7-2 and TRBJ2-5; 11 nucleotides line up with TRBD2. This CDR3 has 15 amino acids. CDR1 SGHTA and CDR2 FQGNSA come from the germline V gene. Trimming took 5 bases from V and 4 from J; bases not matched to a gene: 6. The CDR3 loop is CASSRGTSGSETQYF. CDR3 DNA sequence: TGTGCCAGCAGCCGTGGGACTAGCGGTTCAGAGACCCAGTACTTC.

The chain uses TRBV6-5 and TRBJ1-1, with a possible D match to TRBD1 (5 bases). The V end was cut by 0 bases, the J end by 4 bases, with 9 bases between. CDR3 length equals 14 residues. The germline gives CDR1 MNHEY, CDR2 SVGAGI. The DNA of the CDR3 is TGTGCCAGCAGTTACTCGTGGGGGATCACTGAAGCTTTCTTT. Translated: CASSYSWGITEAFF.

The chain has TRBV9 and TRBJ2-1; D perhaps matches TRBD1 (9 bases). Germline V gene sequence: CDR1 SGDLS, CDR2 YYNGEE. V lost 4 bases, J lost 4 bases, and 24 bases lay in between. The CDR3 extends over 18 amino acids. In DNA form, the CDR3 reads TGTGCCAGCAGCTCTCCCCGGGGGGGGACAGGGACATACAATGAGCAGTTCTTC. Amino acids: CASSSPRGGTGTYNEQFF.

This clone was picked up one time. The chain combines TRBV5-6 with TRBJ2-3; D remains ambiguous. CDR1 is SGHDT and CDR2 is YYEEEE in the germline V gene. CDR3 size: 13 residues. The V gene lost 9 bases and the J gene lost 0 bases, with 11 bases spanning the gap. CDR3 bases: TGTGCCACCCGGCTATTTAGCACAGATACGCAGTATTTT. It codes for CATRLFSTDTQYF.

The V and J genes are TRBV21-1 and TRBJ1-1; the tabulated D call, TRBD1, remains unverified against the DNA. TRBV21-1 is a listed pseudogene. The CDR3 loop spans 15 amino acids. In DNA form, the CDR3 reads TGTGCCACAATACAGGGGCCCGTAGGGGTTACTGAAGCTTTCTTT. Its translation: CATIQGPVGVTEAFF.

The genes are TRBV7-8 and TRBJ2-5, with 15 bases fitting TRBD2. In germline, CDR1 is SGHVS, CDR2 FQNEAQ. Losses at the gene ends were 5 bases for V and 2 bases for J; bases not matched to a gene: 3. The CDR3 totals 16 residues. CDR3 amino acids: CASSLGLAGGQETQYF. CDR3 nucleotides: TGTGCCAGCAGCCTGGGACTAGCGGGAGGTCAAGAGACCCAGTACTTC. The full variable domain, rest sourced from reference TRBV7-8 and TRBJ2-5, is GAGVSQSPRYKVAKRGQDVALRCDPISGHVSLFWYQQALGQGPEFLTYFQNEAQLDKSGLPSDRFFAERPEGSVSTLKIQRTQQEDSAVYLCASSLGLAGGQETQYFGPGTRLLVL.

The chain joins TRBV5-4 to TRBJ2-5; 9 bases map to TRBD2. Germline V lookup: CDR1 SGHNT, CDR2 YYREEE (reference sequence). There are 16 residues in the CDR3. V dropped 0 bases and J dropped 2; count of bases not matched to a gene: 5. The DNA for the CDR3 is TGTGCCAGCAGCTTGGTCCTCCTAGCGGGGCAAGAGACCCAGTACTTC. It yields the protein CASSLVLLAGQETQYF.

The gene calls are TRBV2 and TRBJ2-7; 7 bases map to TRBD2. Germline CDR1 is SNHLY and CDR2 is FYNNEI. The V gene end was trimmed by 6 bases and the J gene end by 7 bases; junction bases not matched to a gene: 3. The CDR3 totals 11 residues. The CDR3 DNA reads TGTGCCAGCAGGGGAGGGATAGAGCAGTACTTC. It encodes CASRGGIEQYF. Full variable domain (missing parts from reference TRBV2 and TRBJ2-7): EPEVTQTPSHQVTQMGQEVILRCVPISNHLYFYWYRQILGQKVEFLVSFYNNEISEKSEIFDDQFSVERPDGSNFTLKIRSTKLEDSAMYFCASRGGIEQYFGPGTRLTVT.

The CDR3 DNA reads as TGTGCCAGCAGTTTATCATACACAGGGGGCCCGGGAACGCAGTATTTT. Residues: CASSLSYTGGPGTQYF. J is TRBJ2-3 and V is TRBV27; 9 bases map to TRBD1. This CDR3 has 16 residues. Trimming removed 0 bases from V and 9 bases from J; junction bases left unmatched: 10. The V gene's germline CDR1 is MNHEY and CDR2 SMNVEV (reference sequence).

This rearrangement joins TRBV7-2 to TRBJ1-1, with TRBD1 identical over 7 bases. CDR1 is SGHTA, CDR2 FQGNSA, per germline. The CDR3 has 14 amino acids. The ends lost 5 bases at V and 1 base at J; junction bases unmatched: 4. The CDR3 DNA is TGTGCCAGCAGCCAGGGACAGACGAACACTGAAGCTTTCTTT. Protein sequence: CASSQGQTNTEAFF.

V usage is TRBV19 and J usage is TRBJ2-7, with D unclear. This CDR3 is built from 13 residues. Trimming shortened V by 0 bases and J by 7 bases, and 10 bases separated the two germline ends. CDR1 is LNHDA and CDR2 is SQIVND in the germline V gene (reference sequence). The CDR3 reads CASSIEPLGEQYF. CDR3 DNA: TGTGCCAGTAGTATAGAGCCCCTAGGGGAGCAGTACTTC.

V is TRBV7-9 and J is TRBJ1-1; D not resolved. Germline V gives CDR1 SEHNR, CDR2 FQNEAQ (reference sequence). V lost 5 bases, J lost 1 base, and 8 bases lay in between. This CDR3 contains 13 residues. CDR3 DNA: TGTGCCAGCAGCGCTAATACGAACACTGAAGCTTTCTTT. This sequence encodes CASSANTNTEAFF.

The chain combines TRBV27 with TRBJ1-2, with D tentatively TRBD1 (5 bases). This CDR3 has 15 amino acids. Trimming shortened V by 3 bases and J by 7 bases, and 18 bases separated the two germline ends. CDR1 and CDR2 from the germline V gene are MNHEY and SMNVEV (reference sequence). The CDR3: CASSLGTTQLGGYTF. The CDR3 DNA reads TGTGCCAGCAGTTTGGGGACGACTCAACTAGGTGGCTACACCTTC.

The J gene is TRBJ2-1, the V gene TRBV6-4; TRBD2 agrees at 11 bases. V lost 3 bases and J lost 7; bases outside the gene matches: 5. The CDR3 contains 15 residues. In germline, CDR1 is MRHNA, CDR2 SNTAGT. The CDR3 coding sequence is TGTGCCAGCAGTGAGGGGACTAGCGGTAATAATGAGCAGTTCTTC. Protein sequence: CASSEGTSGNNEQFF.

The V call is TRBV7-6, the J call TRBJ1-1; D is unresolved. This CDR3 has 15 residues. Trimming took 1 base from V and 0 from J, leaving 9 bases between them. CDR1 is SGHVS and CDR2 is FNYEAQ in the germline V gene. In DNA form, the CDR3 reads TGTGCCAGCAGCTTAGAAGGACGGGTGAACACTGAAGCTTTCTTT. This codes for CASSLEGRVNTEAFF. Variable domain in full (rest from reference TRBV7-6 and TRBJ1-1): GAGVSQSPRYKVTKRGQDVALRCDPISGHVSLYWYRQALGQGPEFLTYFNYEAQQDKSGLPNDRFSAERPEGSISTLTIQRTEQRDSAMYRCASSLEGRVNTEAFFGQGTRLTVV.

This chain joins TRBV10-3 and TRBJ2-1; 9 bases map to TRBD2. The germline gives CDR1 ENHRY, CDR2 SYGVKD. CDR3 size: 14 residues. The trim removed 11 bases at V and 10 bases at J, leaving 15 bases unmatched. The CDR3 loop reads CALGGGSGSREQFF. The CDR3 DNA is TGTGCCCTCGGGGGAGGTAGCGGGAGTCGGGAGCAGTTCTTC.

The rearrangement links TRBV4-3 to TRBJ2-1, with TRBD2 as a possible D gene (6 bases). Germline assignment: CDR1 LGHNA and CDR2 YSLEER. This CDR3 is 17 amino acids long. The V end was cut by 4 bases, the J end by 6 bases, with 22 bases between. The CDR3 here is CASSRGGVVPLSNEQFF. The CDR3 DNA is TGCGCCAGCAGCCGGGGAGGAGTTGTTCCTCTCTCCAATGAGCAGTTCTTC.

This sequence joins TRBV2 and TRBJ1-5, with TRBD1 matching 7 bases. The CDR3 totals 14 residues. CDR1 and CDR2 from the germline V gene are SNHLY and FYNNEI. The V segment lost 4 bases and the J segment 7 bases; nucleotides outside the gene matches: 7. This chain's CDR3 is CASSADRVRQPQHF. CDR3 coding DNA: TGTGCCAGCAGTGCCGACAGGGTAAGACAGCCCCAGCATTTT.

Notes on this clone: One junction end does not reproduce the germline sequence, and a read error may be involved. The rearrangement joins TRBV6-1 to TRBJ2-1, with D possibly TRBD2 on 7 matching bases. In germline, CDR1 is MNHNS, CDR2 SASEGT. This CDR3 is 16 amino acids long. CDR3 region: CAGSELRGAGQNEQFF. CDR3 bases: TGTGCCGGCAGTGAACTTCGGGGGGCAGGCCAGAATGAGCAGTTCTTC.

CDR3 loop: CAWDRVKGYEQYF. In DNA form, the CDR3 reads TGTGCCTGGGACAGGGTTAAAGGGTACGAGCAGTACTTC. The rearrangement uses TRBV30 and TRBJ2-7; 7 bases match TRBD1. The germline V gene has CDR1 GTSNPN and CDR2 SVGIG (reference sequence). The CDR3 has 13 residues. Trimming cost V 5 bases and J 4 bases; bases outside gene matches: 8.

The gene calls are TRBV18 and TRBJ1-2, with D hard to call. Germline V gene data show CDR1 as KGHSH and CDR2 as LQKENI. V lost 3 bases, J lost 7 bases, and 15 bases lay in between. This CDR3 comprises 14 residues. In DNA form, the CDR3 reads TGTGCCAGCTCACCGTCGCAGTCGCGAAGTGGCTACACCTTC. Its protein is CASSPSQSRSGYTF.

The V and J genes are TRBV10-3 and TRBJ2-2; 9 bases agree with TRBD1. In germline, CDR1 is ENHRY, CDR2 SYGVKD. This CDR3 has 16 residues. The J segment lost 4 bases and the V segment lost 4 bases, leaving 7 bases of the junction unmatched. CDR3 in DNA: TGTGCCATCAGTGTACAGGGGGCTCGTGGCACCGGGGAGCTGTTTTTT. Its translation is CAISVQGARGTGELFF.